This TCR beta chain was sequenced in a study of T-cell memory formation after mild COVID-19. TCRdb re-called the 5' RACE reads through MiXCR, storing one row per CDR3 protein. The sample consists of 170,000 or so distinct CDR3 sequences, about 20% of them appearing once. This clonotype was recorded a few times. Trimming pared 5 bases from V and 5 bases from J, leaving 18 bases between. This CDR3 is 15 amino acids long. The sequencing input was PBMCs or a T cell subset sorted from them (not recorded which). The source of this sequence is an adult woman who had mild COVID-19 (a few samples of this study predate the infection). Cell type and time point are not known. This chain joins TRBV12-3 or TRBV12-4 and TRBJ1-1, with D perhaps matching TRBD1 (5 bases). CDR3 region: CASSPNLGGWTEAFF. As DNA, the CDR3 is TGTGCCAGCAGTCCCAACCTGGGGGGGTGGACTGAAGCTTTCTTT.